Sequencing of this T cell receptor beta chain was carried out in a study of cytomegalovirus exposure and HLA in healthy donors. Healthy bone marrow donors made up the donor group. There were likely unrecorded immune exposures, though donors were nominally healthy when sampled. This CDR3 spans 14 amino acids. CDR1 and CDR2 (germline): LNHDA, SQIVND (reference sequence). For this clone: The antigen is not known. An end of the junction differs from the germline gene, which may be a read error.

The PCR ran on 60 Vbeta and 13 Jbeta primers. The repertoire was sequenced with immunoSEQ multiplex PCR; TCRdb's copy has only in-frame clones and lacks some. The profile shows 130,000 or so clones, 75% of them singletons. Study-wide results and caveats: The study dropped some indistinguishable V segments, TRBV6-2 and TRBV6-3 among them. Differences between HLA loci emerged in a later analysis of TCR association rates, with DRB1 most and HLA-C fewest.

The sequence was collected from a man aged 35-49 years in good health and CMV-seronegative. The V and J genes are TRBV19 and TRBJ2-7, with 7 bases that match TRBD2. The material sequenced was PBMCs. The CDR3 DNA sequence: TGTACCAGTAGTATGTCTAGCGGCCCCTACGAGCAGTACTTC. Residues: CTSSMSSGPYEQYF. Combining the CDR3 with reference TRBV19 and TRBJ2-7 gives the whole variable domain DGGITQSPKYLFRKEGQNVTLSCEQNLNHDAMYWYRQDPGQGLRLIYYSQIVNDFQKGDIAEGYSVSREKKESFPLTVTSAQKNPTAFYLCTSSMSSGPYEQYFGPGTRLTVT.